This record concerns one T cell receptor beta chain sequence. Its antigen is as yet unknown. The data derive from a study of T-cell reconstitution after alpha-beta-depleted transplantation in children. The library targeted TCRbeta and was prepared with unique molecular identifiers. Each CDR3 protein is one row after TCRdb ran MiXCR on the PCR reads. The sample gives approximately 85,000 distinct CDR3 sequences, about 16% of which show up once; around a fifth is in the top ten. General study results and limits: Expanded graft clones, several hundred of them, were reportedly the source of alpha-beta T cells about two months after transplant. The main origin of T-cell counts and diversity one year after transplant was newly produced T cells. The origin of high day-60 TCRbeta diversity in some patients lay in surviving recipient T cells and thymic progenitors.

The clonotype originates from a male patient under 10 years old who had a stem cell transplant for acute lymphoblastic leukemia, so the T cells may come from the graft donor. The sequencing used PBMCs, mostly from graft donor cells, collected 180 days after TCRalphabeta/CD19-depleted stem cell transplant.

As DNA, the CDR3 is TGCAGTGCTGGATCTAGCGGGGATAGCACAGATACGCAGTATTTT. Protein: CSAGSSGDSTDTQYF. V is TRBV20-1 and J is TRBJ2-3, with 9 positions matching TRBD2. J was trimmed by 0 bases and V by 5 bases; bases with no gene match: 6. CDR3 length: 15 amino acids. From germline, CDR1 is DFQATT and CDR2 SNEGSKA (reference sequence).